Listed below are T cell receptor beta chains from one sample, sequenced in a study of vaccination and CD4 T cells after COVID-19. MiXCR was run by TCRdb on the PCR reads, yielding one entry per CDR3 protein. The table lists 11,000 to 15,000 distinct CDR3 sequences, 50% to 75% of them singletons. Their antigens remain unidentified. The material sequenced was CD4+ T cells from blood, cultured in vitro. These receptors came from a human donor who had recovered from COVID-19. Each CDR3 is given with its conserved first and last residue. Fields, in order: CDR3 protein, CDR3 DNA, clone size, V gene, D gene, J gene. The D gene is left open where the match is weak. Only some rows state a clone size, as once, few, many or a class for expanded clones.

CDR3: CASIPGQGAFSEYGYTF
DNA: TGTGCCAGCATCCCGGGACAGGGGGCATTTTCGGAGTATGGCTACACCTTC
size: -
V: TRBV28
D: TRBD1
J: TRBJ1-2

CDR3: CSALTSGSTDTQYF
DNA: TGCAGTGCTTTGACTAGCGGTAGCACAGATACGCAGTATTTT
size: -
V: TRBV20-1
D: TRBD2
J: TRBJ2-3

CDR3: CASSLAFNTDTQYF
DNA: TGTGCCAGCAGTTTAGCGTTCAACACAGATACGCAGTATTTT
size: -
V: TRBV12-3/TRBV12-4
D: -
J: TRBJ2-3

CDR3: CSAYIGGNQPQHF
DNA: TGCAGTGCTTATATTGGGGGCAATCAGCCCCAGCATTTT
size: -
V: TRBV20-1
D: -
J: TRBJ1-5

CDR3: CASSFTVQETQYF
DNA: TGTGCCAGCAGCTTCACAGTCCAGGAGACCCAGTACTTC
size: -
V: TRBV7-2
D: -
J: TRBJ2-5

CDR3: CASSDRGTGYTF
DNA: TGTGCCAGCAGCGACAGGGGAACTGGCTACACCTTC
size: few
V: TRBV7-9
D: TRBD1
J: TRBJ1-2

CDR3: CASSELRRWVSQGDEQYF
DNA: TGTGCCAGCAGTGAACTGCGTCGATGGGTCTCCCAGGGGGACGAGCAGTACTTC
size: -
V: TRBV6-1
D: TRBD1
J: TRBJ2-7

CDR3: CASSQVSDRGYGYTF
DNA: TGCGCCAGCAGCCAAGTGAGCGACAGGGGGTATGGCTACACCTTC
size: -
V: TRBV4-1
D: TRBD1
J: TRBJ1-2

CDR3: CSARGGILAKNIQYF
DNA: TGCAGTGCTAGGGGGGGAATTCTAGCCAAAAACATTCAGTACTTC
size: -
V: TRBV20-1
D: -
J: TRBJ2-4

CDR3: CSARDRQGSYNEQFF
DNA: TGCAGTGCTAGAGACCGACAGGGTTCCTACAATGAGCAGTTCTTC
size: once
V: TRBV20-1
D: TRBD1
J: TRBJ2-1

CDR3: CAWSVKGNEQFF
DNA: TGTGCCTGGAGTGTAAAGGGGAATGAGCAGTTCTTC
size: -
V: TRBV30
D: -
J: TRBJ2-1

CDR3: CSARSNTVGWETQYF
DNA: TGCAGTGCTAGATCCAATACCGTCGGGTGGGAGACCCAGTACTTC
size: -
V: TRBV20-1
D: -
J: TRBJ2-5

CDR3: CASRPTYRAGYTF
DNA: TGTGCCAGCAGACCCACCTACAGGGCCGGCTACACCTTC
size: once
V: TRBV28
D: -
J: TRBJ1-2

CDR3: CASSLAFGTDYGYTF
DNA: TGCGCCAGCAGCCTCGCTTTCGGGACAGACTATGGCTACACCTTC
size: -
V: TRBV4-1
D: TRBD1
J: TRBJ1-2

CDR3: CATSREKGTGVYYGYTF
DNA: TGTGCCACCAGCAGAGAGAAGGGGACAGGGGTATACTATGGCTACACCTTC
size: -
V: TRBV15
D: TRBD1
J: TRBJ1-2

CDR3: CSVEDGDRGYGYTF
DNA: TGCAGCGTTGAAGATGGTGACAGGGGGTACGGCTACACCTTC
size: -
V: TRBV29-1
D: TRBD1
J: TRBJ1-2

CDR3: CASRQGMNTEAFF
DNA: TGTGCCAGCAGACAGGGAATGAACACTGAAGCTTTCTTT
size: -
V: TRBV6-1
D: -
J: TRBJ1-1

CDR3: CASSGRNEQYF
DNA: TGTGCCTCCTCAGGAAGAAACGAGCAGTACTTC
size: -
V: TRBV6-1
D: -
J: TRBJ2-7

CDR3: CASSSGTGYTEAFF
DNA: TGTGCCAGCAGTTCCGGGACAGGGTACACTGAAGCTTTCTTT
size: -
V: TRBV2
D: TRBD1
J: TRBJ1-1

CDR3: CSASIGGEAGNQPQHF
DNA: TGCAGTGCTAGTATAGGGGGCGAGGCTGGCAATCAGCCCCAGCATTTT
size: -
V: TRBV20-1
D: TRBD1
J: TRBJ1-5

CDR3: CAISGGQGAGNSPLHF
DNA: TGTGCCATCAGTGGTGGACAGGGGGCTGGTAATTCACCCCTCCACTTT
size: -
V: TRBV10-3
D: TRBD1
J: TRBJ1-6

CDR3: CASRTGGDEQYF
DNA: TGTGCCAGCAGGACAGGGGGCGACGAGCAGTACTTC
size: -
V: TRBV6-1
D: TRBD1
J: TRBJ2-7

CDR3: CASSYRGGDTQYF
DNA: TGTGCCAGCAGTTACCGGGGGGGAGATACGCAGTATTTT
size: -
V: TRBV6-5
D: TRBD2
J: TRBJ2-3

CDR3: CASSLGTSSYEQYF
DNA: TGTGCCAGCAGCTTAGGGACTAGCTCCTACGAGCAGTACTTC
size: -
V: TRBV7-3
D: TRBD2
J: TRBJ2-7

CDR3: CAISESRPGEQFF
DNA: TGTGCCATCAGTGAGTCAAGACCGGGTGAGCAGTTCTTC
size: -
V: TRBV10-3
D: -
J: TRBJ2-1

CDR3: CSARDLIGDIQYF
DNA: TGCAGTGCTAGAGATCTAATCGGGGACATTCAGTACTTC
size: -
V: TRBV20-1
D: -
J: TRBJ2-4

CDR3: CASSRGLAGVQETQYF
DNA: TGTGCCAGCAGCCGCGGACTAGCGGGAGTCCAAGAGACCCAGTACTTC
size: few
V: TRBV6-1
D: TRBD2
J: TRBJ2-5

CDR3: CASTYTGGPNQPQHF
DNA: TGTGCCAGCACCTATACAGGGGGCCCCAATCAGCCCCAGCATTTT
size: -
V: TRBV6-1
D: TRBD1
J: TRBJ1-5

CDR3: CASSALGARGNSPLHF
DNA: TGTGCCAGCAGCGCGTTGGGGGCGAGGGGCAATTCACCCCTCCACTTT
size: -
V: TRBV2
D: -
J: TRBJ1-6

CDR3: CASRTWGTGYGYTF
DNA: TGTGCCAGCAGGACTTGGGGGACAGGCTATGGCTACACCTTC
size: -
V: TRBV6-1
D: TRBD1
J: TRBJ1-2

CDR3: CASSLDGGNTEAFF
DNA: TGTGCCAGCAGCTTAGACGGGGGGAACACTGAAGCTTTCTTT
size: few
V: TRBV7-9
D: -
J: TRBJ1-1